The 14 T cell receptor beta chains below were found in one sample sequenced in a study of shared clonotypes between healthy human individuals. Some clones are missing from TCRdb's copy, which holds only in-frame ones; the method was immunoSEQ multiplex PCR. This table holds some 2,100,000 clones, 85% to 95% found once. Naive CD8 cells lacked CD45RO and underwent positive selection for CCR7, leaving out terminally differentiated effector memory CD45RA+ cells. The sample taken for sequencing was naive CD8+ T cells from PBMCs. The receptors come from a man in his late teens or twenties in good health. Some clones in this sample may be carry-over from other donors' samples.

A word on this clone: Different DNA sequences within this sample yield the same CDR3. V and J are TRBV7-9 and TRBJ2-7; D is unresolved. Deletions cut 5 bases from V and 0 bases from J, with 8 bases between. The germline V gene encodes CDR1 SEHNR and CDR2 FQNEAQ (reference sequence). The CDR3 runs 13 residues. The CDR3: CASSPGRSYEQYF. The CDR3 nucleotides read TGTGCCAGCAGCCCCGGGCGCTCCTACGAGCAGTACTTC.

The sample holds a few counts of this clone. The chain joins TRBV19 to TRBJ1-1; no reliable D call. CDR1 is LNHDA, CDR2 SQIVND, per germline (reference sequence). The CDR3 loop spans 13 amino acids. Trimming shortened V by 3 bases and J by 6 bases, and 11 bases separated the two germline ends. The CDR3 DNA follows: TGTGCCAGTAGTATCCCCGAGGTTCCTGAAGCTTTCTTT. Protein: CASSIPEVPEAFF.

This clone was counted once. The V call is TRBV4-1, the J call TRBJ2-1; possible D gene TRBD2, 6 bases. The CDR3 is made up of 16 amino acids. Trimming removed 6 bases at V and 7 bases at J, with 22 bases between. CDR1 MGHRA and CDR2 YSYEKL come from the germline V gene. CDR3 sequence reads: CASRIGVGGGSNEQFF. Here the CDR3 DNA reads TGCGCCAGCAGGATAGGTGTTGGGGGAGGCAGTAATGAGCAGTTCTTC.

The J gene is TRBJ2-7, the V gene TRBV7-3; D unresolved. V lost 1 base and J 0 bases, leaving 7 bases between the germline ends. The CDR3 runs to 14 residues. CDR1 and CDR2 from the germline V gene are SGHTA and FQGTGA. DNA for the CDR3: TGTGCCAGCAGCTTAATGGGATACTCCTACGAGCAGTACTTC. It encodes CASSLMGYSYEQYF. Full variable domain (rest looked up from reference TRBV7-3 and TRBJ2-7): GAGVSQTPSNKVTEKGKYVELRCDPISGHTALYWYRQSLGQGPEFLIYFQGTGAADDSGLPNDRFFAVRPEGSVSTLKIQRTERGDSAVYLCASSLMGYSYEQYFGPGTRLTVT.

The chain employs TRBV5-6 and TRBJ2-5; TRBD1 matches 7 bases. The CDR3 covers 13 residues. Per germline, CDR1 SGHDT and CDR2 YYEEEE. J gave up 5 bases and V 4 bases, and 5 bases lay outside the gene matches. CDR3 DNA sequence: TGTGCCAGCAGCGGGGGACAGAAGGAGACCCAGTACTTC. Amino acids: CASSGGQKETQYF.

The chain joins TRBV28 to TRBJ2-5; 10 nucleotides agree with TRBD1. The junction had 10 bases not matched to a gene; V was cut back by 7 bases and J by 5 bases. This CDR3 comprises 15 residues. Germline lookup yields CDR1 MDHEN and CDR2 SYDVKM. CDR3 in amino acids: CASIVAGQGEETQYF. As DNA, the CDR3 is TGTGCCAGCATCGTCGCCGGACAGGGGGAGGAGACCCAGTACTTC.

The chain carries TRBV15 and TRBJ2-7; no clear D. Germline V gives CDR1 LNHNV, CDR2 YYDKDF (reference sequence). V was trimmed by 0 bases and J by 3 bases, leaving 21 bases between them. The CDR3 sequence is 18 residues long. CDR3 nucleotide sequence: TGTGCCACCAGCAGAGACCCCCTAATGGCAGAGTTCAGCTACGAGCAGTACTTC. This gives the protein CATSRDPLMAEFSYEQYF.

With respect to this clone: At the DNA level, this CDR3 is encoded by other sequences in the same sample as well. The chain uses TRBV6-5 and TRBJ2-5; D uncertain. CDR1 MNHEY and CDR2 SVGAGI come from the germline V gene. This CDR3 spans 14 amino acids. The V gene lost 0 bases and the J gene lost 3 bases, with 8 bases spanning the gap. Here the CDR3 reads CASSYSIREETQYF. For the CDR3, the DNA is TGTGCCAGCAGTTACTCGATACGAGAAGAGACCCAGTACTTC.

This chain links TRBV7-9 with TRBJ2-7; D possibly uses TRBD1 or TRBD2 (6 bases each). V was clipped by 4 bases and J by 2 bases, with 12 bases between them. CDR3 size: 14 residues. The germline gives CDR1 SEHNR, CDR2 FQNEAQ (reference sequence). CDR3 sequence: CASSWGAGAYEQYF. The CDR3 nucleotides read TGTGCCAGCAGCTGGGGGGCTGGAGCCTACGAGCAGTACTTC.

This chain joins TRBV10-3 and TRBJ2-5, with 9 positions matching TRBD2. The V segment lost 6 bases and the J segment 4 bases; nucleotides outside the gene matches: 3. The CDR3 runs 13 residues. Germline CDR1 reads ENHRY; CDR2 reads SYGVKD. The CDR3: CAISLAGRETQYF. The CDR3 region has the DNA TGTGCCATCAGCCTAGCGGGGAGAGAGACCCAGTACTTC.

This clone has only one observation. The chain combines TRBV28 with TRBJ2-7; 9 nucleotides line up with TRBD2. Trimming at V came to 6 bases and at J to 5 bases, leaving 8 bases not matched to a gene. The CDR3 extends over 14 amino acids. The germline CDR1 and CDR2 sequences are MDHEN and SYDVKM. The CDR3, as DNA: TGTGCCAGCAGGGGCGGGAGGGTTGGCGACGAGCAGTACTTC. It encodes CASRGGRVGDEQYF. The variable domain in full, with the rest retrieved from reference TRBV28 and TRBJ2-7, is DVKVTQSSRYLVKRTGEKVFLECVQDMDHENMFWYRQDPGLGLRLIYFSYDVKMKEKGDIPEGYSVSREKKERFSLILESASTNQTSMYLCASRGGRVGDEQYFGPGTRLTVT.

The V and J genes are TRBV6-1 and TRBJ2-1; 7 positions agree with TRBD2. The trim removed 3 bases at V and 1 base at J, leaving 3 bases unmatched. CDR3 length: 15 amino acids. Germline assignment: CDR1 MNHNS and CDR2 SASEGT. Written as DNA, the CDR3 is TGTGCCAGCAGTGATCTAGCGGTTTCCTACAATGAGCAGTTCTTC. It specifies CASSDLAVSYNEQFF.

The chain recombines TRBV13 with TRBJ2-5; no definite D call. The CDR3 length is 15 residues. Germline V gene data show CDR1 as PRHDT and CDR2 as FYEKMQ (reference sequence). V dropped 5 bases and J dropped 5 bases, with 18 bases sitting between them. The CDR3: CASSQAQVLSETQYF. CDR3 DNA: TGTGCCAGCAGCCAGGCGCAGGTTTTATCGGAGACCCAGTACTTC.

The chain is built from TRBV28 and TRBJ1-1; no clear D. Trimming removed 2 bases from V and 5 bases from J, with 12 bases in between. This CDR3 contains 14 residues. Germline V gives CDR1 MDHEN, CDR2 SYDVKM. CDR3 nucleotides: TGTGCCAGCAGTTTAGACCGCTTTGGGACTGAAGCTTTCTTT. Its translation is CASSLDRFGTEAFF.